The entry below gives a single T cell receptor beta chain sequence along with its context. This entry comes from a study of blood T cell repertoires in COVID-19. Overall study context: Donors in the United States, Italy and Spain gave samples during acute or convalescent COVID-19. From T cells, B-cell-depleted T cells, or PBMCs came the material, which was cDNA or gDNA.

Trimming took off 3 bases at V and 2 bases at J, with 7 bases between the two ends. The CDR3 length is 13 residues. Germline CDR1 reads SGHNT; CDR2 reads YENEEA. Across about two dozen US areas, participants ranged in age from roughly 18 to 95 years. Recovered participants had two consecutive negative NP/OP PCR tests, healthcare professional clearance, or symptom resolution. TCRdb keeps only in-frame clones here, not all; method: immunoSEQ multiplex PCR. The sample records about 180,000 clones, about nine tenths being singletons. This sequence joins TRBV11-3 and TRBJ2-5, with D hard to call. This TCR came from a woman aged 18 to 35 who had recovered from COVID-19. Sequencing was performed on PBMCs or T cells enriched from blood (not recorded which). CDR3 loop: CASSLGKQETQYF. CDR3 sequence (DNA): TGTGCCAGCAGCTTGGGCAAACAAGAGACCCAGTACTTC.